Detailed here is one T cell receptor beta chain. Its antigen is as yet unknown. The data originate from a study of T-cell reconstitution after alpha-beta-depleted transplantation in children. J lost 0 bases, V lost 5 bases, and 3 bases had no gene match. The length of the CDR3 is 14 residues. Unique molecular identifiers featured in how the TCRbeta library was prepared. TCRdb used MiXCR to reprocess the PCR reads, holding one entry per CDR3 protein. Seen here are about 440,000 distinct CDR3 sequences, over 40% observed once, and the top ten hold 25% to 30%. Overall study results and limits: A year post-transplant, T-cell counts and diversity derived mostly from newly produced T cells. From surviving recipient T cells and thymic progenitors came the high day-60 TCRbeta diversity observed in some patients. Reports say that about two months after transplant, the alpha-beta T cells came out of several hundred graft clones that had expanded.

The chain recombines TRBV12-3 or TRBV12-4 with TRBJ1-2; 7 positions agree with TRBD1. This receptor was identified in a girl aged 2 to 10 with aplastic anemia, due to receive a stem cell transplant. This sample comprised PBMCs, obtained before TCRalphabeta/CD19-depleted stem cell transplant. Here the CDR3 DNA reads TGTGCCAGCAGTAGGGACAGATCTAACTATGGCTACACCTTC. Translation gives CASSRDRSNYGYTF.